This TCR beta chain emerged from a study of cytomegalovirus exposure and HLA in healthy donors. Study results and limitations: The only immune exposure information that was available was CMV serostatus. In a later analysis, an Asian-associated ancestry cluster reportedly showed fewer N-insertions than the 666-donor mean. The authors confirmed in vitro that a few CMV-associated chains were specific for CMV antigens. It was about 180 TCR beta chains that were listed as cytomegalovirus-associated.

This clone was observed a few times. Antigen unknown. The PCR ran on 60 Vbeta and 13 Jbeta primers. The repertoire was sequenced with immunoSEQ multiplex PCR; TCRdb's copy has only in-frame clones and lacks some. The table has around 130,000 clones, 70% to 85% seen once. CDR1 is SGHTA, CDR2 FQGNSA, per germline. The CDR3 is 13 amino acids. J lost 5 bases, V lost 4 bases, and 5 bases had no gene match. Specimen: PBMCs. The source of this sequence is a boy aged 2 to 10 in good health and CMV-seronegative. The chain links TRBV7-2 to TRBJ2-7; 7 bases agree with TRBD2. The CDR3 region is CASSSRDYNEQYF. CDR3 sequence (DNA): TGTGCCAGCAGCTCCCGGGACTACAACGAGCAGTACTTC.